Listed here are 31 T cell receptor beta chains from one sample, sequenced in a study of Ad26.COV2.S vaccination and SARS-CoV-2 variants. Here immunoSEQ multiplex PCR was the method, and the copy in TCRdb shows in-frame clones only, minus some. This sample has 300,000 to 450,000 clones; roughly 94% occur once, and the top ten carry about 3.9%. The material was peripheral blood, obtained after recovery from COVID-19. These receptors were collected from a human donor who had recovered from COVID-19.

This chain uses TRBV9 with TRBJ1-1; no reliable D call. V was clipped by 3 bases and J by 5 bases, with 5 bases between them. In germline, CDR1 is SGDLS, CDR2 YYNGEE. CDR3 size: 11 residues. The CDR3 loop reads CASSEGTEAFF. The DNA for the CDR3 is TGTGCCAGCAGCGAGGGAACTGAAGCTTTCTTT.

The chain uses TRBV7-2 and TRBJ2-2, with TRBD2 matching over 9 bases. With V trimmed by 4 bases and J by 4 bases, 16 bases remained unmatched. The length of the CDR3 is 19 residues. In germline, CDR1 is SGHTA, CDR2 FQGNSA. CDR3 coding DNA: TGTGCCAGCAGCTCCCCCCGGAGGGGCGGGGGGGTTAGCACCGGGGAGCTGTTTTTT. Translated, it gives CASSSPRRGGGVSTGELFF. Drawing the rest from reference TRBV7-2 and TRBJ2-2, the complete variable domain is GAGVSQSPSNKVTEKGKDVELRCDPISGHTALYWYRQSLGQGLEFLIYFQGNSAPDKSGLPSDRFSAERTGGSVSTLTIQRTQQEDSAVYLCASSSPRRGGGVSTGELFFGEGSRLTVL.

The V gene is TRBV6-2 or TRBV6-3, the J gene TRBJ1-6; D perhaps matches TRBD1 (5 bases). Germline CDR1 MNHEY, CDR2 SVGEGT. V was clipped by 2 bases and J by 14 bases, with 16 bases between them. The CDR3 has 14 amino acids. CDR3 bases: TGTGCCAGCAGTTACGGAGGGGCCAATCTAGCCCTCCACTTT. This gives the protein CASSYGGANLALHF.

V usage is TRBV6-5 and J usage is TRBJ2-7; the match to TRBD1 covers 7 bases. The CDR3 covers 15 residues. Germline assignment: CDR1 MNHEY and CDR2 SVGAGI. V shed 0 bases and J 2 bases; nucleotides not matched to a gene: 4. CDR3 DNA sequence: TGTGCCAGCAGTTACTCACAGGGGTTTCCCTACGAGCAGTACTTC. Residues: CASSYSQGFPYEQYF.

The J gene is TRBJ2-7, the V gene TRBV29-1, with 10 bases fitting TRBD1. The CDR3 contains 15 residues. Germline V CDR1 and CDR2: SQVTM, ANQGSEA. V dropped 6 bases and J dropped 1; count of bases not matched to a gene: 9. The CDR3 is CSVGGGQGLSYEQYF. CDR3 DNA sequence: TGCAGCGTCGGTGGGGGACAGGGGCTATCCTACGAGCAGTACTTC.

The count of this clone is one. The rearrangement joins TRBV7-2 to TRBJ2-7; D uncertain. Germline CDR1 is SGHTA and CDR2 is FQGNSA. Deletions cut 1 base from V and 6 bases from J, with 10 bases between. The CDR3 runs 13 residues. Written as DNA, the CDR3 is TGTGCCAGCAGCTTAGTTGACAACGGCGAGCAGTACTTC. Residues: CASSLVDNGEQYF.

CDR3 bases: TGTGCCAGCGGTAACAGTGGGAACACTGAAGCTTTCTTT. Protein sequence: CASGNSGNTEAFF. This chain links TRBV6-5 with TRBJ1-1; D call uncertain. CDR3 size: 13 residues. The ends were cut back, 8 bases at V and 1 base at J, with 11 bases in the middle. Germline lookup yields CDR1 MNHEY and CDR2 SVGAGI.

This chain connects TRBV18 to TRBJ1-2; D is undetermined. There are 13 residues in the CDR3. Between the trimmed V and J ends, which lost 6 bases and 4 bases, there was a span of 12 bases. Germline V gives CDR1 KGHSH, CDR2 LQKENI. The CDR3 DNA is TGTGCCAGCTCTCCCGGGCCACTCTATGGCTACACCTTC. It specifies CASSPGPLYGYTF.

This rearrangement joins TRBV6-5 to TRBJ1-2, with TRBD1 identical over 7 bases. The junction had 5 bases not matched to a gene; V was cut back by 0 bases and J by 4 bases. Germline CDR1 reads MNHEY; CDR2 reads SVGAGI. The CDR3 is made up of 15 amino acids. The CDR3 loop reads CASSYSRDSTYGYTF. Written as DNA, the CDR3 is TGTGCCAGCAGTTACTCAAGGGACAGTACCTATGGCTACACCTTC.

This chain links TRBV15 with TRBJ2-1, with D possibly being TRBD2 (5 bases). This CDR3 is built from 13 residues. Between the trimmed V and J ends, which lost 9 bases and 2 bases, there was a span of 11 bases. CDR1 LNHNV and CDR2 YYDKDF come from the germline V gene (reference sequence). The CDR3 spells CATKTGTYNEQFF. CDR3 bases: TGTGCCACTAAAACCGGGACCTACAATGAGCAGTTCTTC.

The CDR3 reads CASSDLASGGTDTQYF. As DNA, the CDR3 is TGTGCCAGCAGTGACCTGGCTAGCGGGGGAACAGATACGCAGTATTTT. V is TRBV6-4 and J is TRBJ2-3; TRBD2 agrees at 10 bases. Unmatched junction bases numbered 5, after V lost 2 bases and J lost 3 bases. This CDR3 spans 16 amino acids. Germline loops: CDR1 MRHNA, CDR2 SNTAGT.

In this sample, this clone turned up once. This rearrangement joins TRBV27 to TRBJ1-4, with a tentative D call TRBD1 (5 bases). This CDR3 region has 13 residues. V lost 2 bases and J lost 5, with 6 bases in between. CDR1 and CDR2 from the germline V gene are MNHEY and SMNVEV (reference sequence). CDR3 in amino acids: CASSLGGNEKLFF. The CDR3 DNA reads as TGTGCCAGCAGTTTAGGGGGGAATGAAAAACTGTTTTTT.

V usage is TRBV2 and J usage is TRBJ2-2; no clear D gene. Germline V gene sequence: CDR1 SNHLY, CDR2 FYNNEI. This CDR3 comprises 12 residues. The ends were cut back, 4 bases at V and 7 bases at J, with 7 bases in the middle. CDR3 sequence reads: CASSVKGGELFF. The CDR3 DNA follows: TGTGCCAGCAGTGTAAAAGGCGGGGAGCTGTTTTTT.

The chain combines TRBV11-3 with TRBJ2-2; D is perhaps TRBD1 or TRBD2 (5 bases each). The CDR3 spans 16 residues. Trimming cost V 3 bases and J 0 bases, with 11 bases left between them. Germline CDR1 SGHNT, CDR2 YENEEA. The DNA for the CDR3 is TGTGCCAGCAGCTTTGGTGGGACGACGAACACCGGGGAGCTGTTTTTT. It is translated as CASSFGGTTNTGELFF. Based on the CDR3 plus reference TRBV11-3 and TRBJ2-2, the full variable domain is EAGVVQSPRYKIIEKKQPVAFWCNPISGHNTLYWYLQNLGQGPELLIRYENEEAVDDSQLPKDRFSAERLKGVDSTLKIQPAELGDSAVYLCASSFGGTTNTGELFFGEGSRLTVL.

The chain carries TRBV2 and TRBJ2-7, with 8 bases aligning to TRBD2. Germline V gene data show CDR1 as SNHLY and CDR2 as FYNNEI. The junction had 6 bases not matched to a gene; V was cut back by 3 bases and J by 2 bases. This CDR3 spans 15 amino acids. The chain's CDR3 is CASSDPSGPTYEQYF. Here the CDR3 DNA reads TGTGCCAGCAGTGACCCTAGCGGGCCTACCTACGAGCAGTACTTC.

The chain employs TRBV29-1 and TRBJ1-2; 9 bases are a match to TRBD1. The CDR3 totals 13 residues. The germline gives CDR1 SQVTM, CDR2 ANQGSEA. The junction had 7 bases not matched to a gene; V was cut back by 4 bases and J by 7 bases. The CDR3 coding sequence is TGCAGCGTTGTAACAGGGGGCGGTGTTGGCTACACCTTC. It codes for CSVVTGGGVGYTF.

J is TRBJ2-4 and V is TRBV6-2 or TRBV6-3, with 12 bases identical to TRBD2. There are 17 residues in the CDR3. The V and J ends lost 2 bases and 1 base, in that order; junction bases with no gene match: 3. In germline, CDR1 is MNHEY, CDR2 SVGEGT. DNA for the CDR3: TGTGCCAGCAGTTACCCCACTAGCGGGGGGGCCAAAAACATTCAGTACTTC. It encodes CASSYPTSGGAKNIQYF.

The J gene is TRBJ1-1, the V gene TRBV12-3 or TRBV12-4; D possibly corresponds to TRBD1 (5 bases). The CDR3 sequence is 13 residues long. V dropped 3 bases and J dropped 11 bases, with 16 bases sitting between them. CDR3 residues: CASSFPGGESAFF. CDR3 bases: TGTGCCAGCAGTTTCCCGGGAGGGGAGAGTGCTTTCTTT.

The chain is built from TRBV10-3 and TRBJ1-2; D may be TRBD1 (5 bases). The length of the CDR3 is 13 residues. CDR1 is ENHRY, CDR2 SYGVKD, per germline. Trimming cost V 4 bases and J 4 bases, with 10 bases left between them. CDR3 residues: CAISGDGGYGYTF. DNA for the CDR3: TGTGCCATCAGTGGGGACGGCGGCTATGGCTACACCTTC.

The sample holds one count of this clone. V and J are TRBV10-3 and TRBJ1-4, with 9 nucleotides matching TRBD1. Per germline, CDR1 ENHRY and CDR2 SYGVKD. Trimming cost V 11 bases and J 7 bases; bases outside gene matches: 8. There are 13 residues in the CDR3. The CDR3 region has the DNA TGTGCCTCGCGAGGACAGGGGTTTGAAAAACTGTTTTTT. Amino acid sequence: CASRGQGFEKLFF.

The rearrangement joins TRBV19 to TRBJ1-2; no firm D call. Germline values: CDR1 LNHDA, CDR2 SQIVND (reference sequence). This CDR3 is built from 15 residues. V was shortened by 3 bases and J by 1 base, with 12 bases between the two germline ends. The CDR3 is CASSMGTVLNYGYTF. As DNA, the CDR3 is TGTGCCAGTAGTATGGGCACAGTTCTTAACTATGGCTACACCTTC.

The chain carries TRBV25-1 and TRBJ2-5; the D call may be TRBD1 or TRBD2 (5 bases each). CDR3 length: 15 amino acids. Germline assignment: CDR1 MGHDK and CDR2 SYGVNS. V shed 3 bases and J shed 5 bases, with 16 bases lying between them. CDR3 amino acids: CASSDPRGVYETQYF. The CDR3 nucleotides are TGTGCCAGCAGTGATCCGCGAGGGGTATACGAGACCCAGTACTTC. Full variable domain (missing parts from reference TRBV25-1 and TRBJ2-5): EADIYQTPRYLVIGTGKKITLECSQTMGHDKMYWYQQDPGMELHLIHYSYGVNSTEKGDLSSESTVSRIRTEHFPLTLESARPSHTSQYLCASSDPRGVYETQYFGPGTRLLVL.

The rearrangement joins TRBV5-1 to TRBJ2-7, with 9 bases aligning to TRBD2. V lost 4 bases and J lost 2; bases outside the gene matches: 4. Looked up from germline, CDR1 is SGHRS and CDR2 is YFSETQ. The CDR3 is 14 residues long. The CDR3 nucleotides are TGCGCCAGCAGCATAACTAGCGGGCCCTACGAGCAGTACTTC. Translated: CASSITSGPYEQYF.

As DNA, the CDR3 is TGTGCCAGCAGCCACGGGTTGGGGCTCCGGCCCCAGCATTTT. This gives the protein CASSHGLGLRPQHF. The rearrangement joins TRBV6-2 or TRBV6-3 to TRBJ1-5, with D possibly TRBD1 on 5 matching bases. Germline V gene lookup returns CDR1 MNHEY and CDR2 SVGEGT. The CDR3 has 14 residues. V gave up 6 bases and J gave up 9 bases, with 18 bases separating them.

The V call is TRBV10-2, the J call TRBJ2-1; TRBD2 matches at 8 bases. Trimming removed 0 bases from V and 9 bases from J; junction bases left unmatched: 7. This CDR3 spans 15 amino acids. Germline lookup yields CDR1 WSHSY and CDR2 SAAADI. CDR3 DNA sequence: TGCGCCAGCAGTGAGTCCGGGACTAGAGGTGTTGAGCAGTTCTTC. It codes for CASSESGTRGVEQFF.

The V call is TRBV6-6, the J call TRBJ2-7, with 9 bases identical to TRBD1. The CDR3 spans 14 residues. Germline assignment: CDR1 MNHNY and CDR2 SVGAGI (reference sequence). With 6 bases clipped from V and 6 bases from J, the junction kept 9 bases outside the gene matches. This CDR3 is CASRPGQGVFEQYF. CDR3 sequence (DNA): TGTGCCAGCAGACCGGGACAGGGAGTCTTCGAGCAGTACTTC.

J is TRBJ2-1 and V is TRBV12-5; the match to TRBD2 covers 11 bases. The germline CDR1 and CDR2 sequences are LGHNT and FRNRAP. CDR3 size: 15 residues. V trimming: 5 bases; J trimming: 6 bases; junction bases outside the gene matches: 6. The CDR3: CASGLGLADSNEQFF. Here the CDR3 DNA reads TGTGCTAGTGGTCTGGGACTAGCGGATAGCAATGAGCAGTTCTTC.

V is TRBV2 and J is TRBJ2-6; D is possibly TRBD2 (7 bases). Trimming pared 6 bases from V and 4 bases from J, leaving 13 bases between. Per the germline V gene, CDR1 is SNHLY and CDR2 is FYNNEI. The CDR3 spans 15 residues. The CDR3 DNA reads TGTGCCAGCAGAGGGGGGGGGAGAGGGGCCAACGTCCTGACTTTC. Protein: CASRGGGRGANVLTF.

This clone was picked up one time. This rearrangement joins TRBV6-2 or TRBV6-3 to TRBJ2-1; 8 bases map to TRBD1. Trimming removed 2 bases from V and 10 bases from J; junction bases left unmatched: 13. CDR3 length: 16 amino acids. The V gene's germline CDR1 is MNHEY and CDR2 SVGEGT. The CDR3 DNA follows: TGTGCCAGCAGTTACCTGCGGACAGGGATCGATTTGGAGCAGTTCTTC. It codes for CASSYLRTGIDLEQFF.

The CDR3 here is CASSIDSSGTGQYF. CDR3 bases: TGTGCCAGTAGTATAGACTCGTCAGGGACCGGGCAGTACTTC. The V gene is TRBV19, the J gene TRBJ2-7; perhaps D is TRBD1 or TRBD2 (5 bases each). CDR3 length: 14 amino acids. Per the germline V gene, CDR1 is LNHDA and CDR2 is SQIVND (reference sequence). V dropped 0 bases and J dropped 9 bases, with 15 bases sitting between them.

The genes are TRBV15 and TRBJ2-1; 7 bases agree with TRBD1. The ends lost 4 bases at V and 2 bases at J; junction bases unmatched: 5. The CDR3 sequence is 15 residues long. Germline V CDR1 and CDR2: LNHNV, YYDKDF (reference sequence). This chain's CDR3 is CATSTWDRAYNEQFF. CDR3 bases: TGTGCCACCAGCACGTGGGACAGAGCCTACAATGAGCAGTTCTTC.